The 19 T cell receptor beta chains in this list originate from one sample, sequenced in a study of regulatory T cells in long-lasting Graves disease. CDR3-region Arm-PCR and iRepertoire HTBI primers produced the TCR beta libraries. TCRdb reanalysed the multiplex PCR reads using MiXCR and keeps one entry per CDR3 protein. The data hold over 350,000 distinct CDR3 sequences, with over 12% observed a single time. Noted time point: newly diagnosed GD, antithyroid drugs for less than 3 months. The authors made the TCR library using RNA they extracted from PBMCs. The same data also went into a second study, on T cells in Graves' hyperthyroidism and ophthalmopathy.

This material consisted of peripheral blood mononuclear cells (PBMCs), taken at new diagnosis, from a patient treated with antithyroid drugs. The receptors shown here come from a woman aged 40 to 49 with Graves disease.

This clonotype has a handful of counts. It is likely a read error: a sequence one base away is far more abundant. The chain combines TRBV11-3 with TRBJ2-7; D is unresolved. CDR1 and CDR2 (germline): SGHNT, YENEEA. This CDR3 comprises 12 residues. The CDR3 DNA is TGTGTCAGCAGCTTGGCGTCCTACGAGCAGTACTTC. The encoded protein is CVSSLASYEQYF.

This clonotype was observed a handful of times. This may be a read error: a much more frequent sequence differs by one nucleotide. The chain links TRBV6-2 or TRBV6-3 to TRBJ2-1; TRBD2 aligns across 9 bases. CDR1 MNHEY and CDR2 SVGEGT come from the germline V gene. CDR3 size: 19 residues. V lost 5 bases, J lost 0 bases, and 14 bases stayed unmatched. The CDR3 sequence: CASSPPYSGGTSSYNEQFF. In nucleotides, the CDR3 is TGTGCCAGCAGTCCCCCTTATAGCGGGGGAACCAGCTCCTACAATGAGCAGTTCTTC.

This rearrangement joins TRBV7-2 to TRBJ2-7; D may be TRBD1 or TRBD2 (5 bases each). The CDR3 contains 18 residues. In germline, CDR1 is SGHTA, CDR2 FQGNSA. Trimming removed 3 bases from V and 6 bases from J, with 27 bases in between. The CDR3 coding sequence is TGTGCCAGCAGCTTTTCTACAACCAGGGCAACGGGCGGAGGCGAGCAGTACTTC. Translation gives CASSFSTTRATGGGEQYF.

This clonotype was detected many times. The chain links TRBV11-2 to TRBJ2-7; 7 bases match TRBD1. The germline V gene has CDR1 SGHAT and CDR2 FQNNGV. J was trimmed by 3 bases and V by 5 bases; bases with no gene match: 10. CDR3 length equals 15 residues. This chain's CDR3 is CASSKTRDRYYEQYF. The CDR3, as DNA: TGTGCCAGCAGCAAGACCCGGGACAGATACTACGAGCAGTACTTC.

Turning to this clonotype: A much more abundant neighbour one base away suggests this may be a read error. The CDR3 region has the DNA TGTGCCAGCAGCTTTTTCGGGACAGGGACTGTCTACGAGCAGTACTTC. Its translation: CASSFFGTGTVYEQYF. The genes are TRBV5-5 and TRBJ2-7, with 9 nucleotides matching TRBD1. The CDR3 runs to 16 residues. CDR1 SGHKS and CDR2 YYEKEE come from the germline V gene (reference sequence). The J segment lost 3 bases and the V segment lost 2 bases, leaving 9 bases of the junction unmatched.

The chain combines TRBV19 with TRBJ1-2; TRBD1 might be the D (5 bases). The CDR3 spans 16 residues. Trimming removed 6 bases from V and 3 bases from J, with 20 bases in between. CDR1 and CDR2 (germline): LNHDA, SQIVND (reference sequence). CDR3 amino acids: CASRRRQTYEDYGYTF. CDR3 coding DNA: TGTGCCAGTAGGCGGCGACAGACCTATGAGGACTATGGCTACACCTTC.

The CDR3 DNA reads TGTGCCAGCAGCTTTAGCGGGAACCCCCGAGCTGCCAAAAACATTCAGTACTTC. Its translation is CASSFSGNPRAAKNIQYF. The chain has TRBV11-1 and TRBJ2-4, with 8 bases matching TRBD2. The CDR3 consists of 18 residues. Germline V gives CDR1 SGHAT, CDR2 FQDESV (reference sequence). The ends lost 3 bases at V and 1 base at J; junction bases unmatched: 11.

J is TRBJ1-5 and V is TRBV6-1, with 7 nucleotides matching TRBD1. Per the germline V gene, CDR1 is MNHNS and CDR2 is SASEGT. The CDR3 has 14 amino acids. V dropped 6 bases and J dropped 7; count of bases not matched to a gene: 9. CDR3 DNA sequence: TGTGCCAGCAGCTTCCGGGACAGTTCACAGCCCCAGCATTTT. It translates to CASSFRDSSQPQHF.

Many counts were recorded for this clonotype. As DNA, the CDR3 is TGTGCCAGCAGCGACGGCGACGGCCTCTACGAGCAGTACTTC. Protein sequence: CASSDGDGLYEQYF. This chain joins TRBV9 and TRBJ2-7; D is undetermined. The germline CDR1 and CDR2 sequences are SGDLS and YYNGEE. The V end was cut by 3 bases, the J end by 3 bases, with 13 bases between. The CDR3 runs 14 residues.

In this sample, this clonotype turned up a few times. The J gene is TRBJ2-1, the V gene TRBV11-3; TRBD2 is a possible D gene (5 bases). The CDR3 consists of 15 residues. V lost 5 bases and J 6 bases, leaving 17 bases between the germline ends. The germline CDR1 and CDR2 sequences are SGHNT and YENEEA. In DNA form, the CDR3 reads TGTGCCAGCAGCGGTAGCGCGATTCCCCCCAATGAGCAGTTCTTC. Translating it yields CASSGSAIPPNEQFF.

This clonotype has a count of ten or more. An end of the junction does not agree with germline; a read error may underlie this. The CDR3 nucleotides are TGTGCTAGCAGCTTAACCCTGGCGGCTGAGACCCAGTACTTC. It codes for CASSLTLAAETQYF. The gene calls are TRBV7-7 and TRBJ2-5; D unresolved. Per germline, CDR1 SSHAT and CDR2 FNYEAQ (reference sequence). The CDR3 is made up of 14 amino acids.

This clonotype was seen at least ten times. The V call is TRBV2, the J call TRBJ1-6; 9 bases align to TRBD1. The CDR3 is 15 residues long. Germline V CDR1 and CDR2: SNHLY, FYNNEI. V shed 4 bases and J 7 bases; nucleotides not matched to a gene: 5. CDR3 sequence (DNA): TGTGCCAGCAGTGGACTGGGACAGGGCAATTCACCCCTCCACTTT. Translating gives CASSGLGQGNSPLHF.

This clonotype was seen ten or more times. The rearrangement links TRBV2 to TRBJ2-1, with 12 bases matching TRBD2. Germline values: CDR1 SNHLY, CDR2 FYNNEI. The CDR3 totals 14 residues. With V trimmed by 8 bases and J by 10 bases, 9 bases remained unmatched. CDR3 DNA: TGTGCCAGCCGTGGACTAGCGGGATACGAAGAGCAGTTCTTC. Translation gives CASRGLAGYEEQFF.

The chain is built from TRBV10-3 and TRBJ2-4, with TRBD1 as a possible D gene (6 bases). Trimming took 4 bases from V and 8 from J, leaving 9 bases between them. Germline CDR1 is ENHRY and CDR2 is SYGVKD. This CDR3 comprises 12 residues. CDR3 amino acids: CAISGDRYIQYF. The CDR3 bases are TGTGCCATCAGTGGCGACAGGTACATTCAGTACTTC.

The table lists this clonotype with many counts. The chain carries TRBV27 and TRBJ1-5, with 7 bases aligning to TRBD1. Unmatched junction bases numbered 7, after V lost 9 bases and J lost 2 bases. This CDR3 is built from 14 residues. Germline CDR1 reads MNHEY; CDR2 reads SMNVEV (reference sequence). The CDR3 DNA reads TGTGCCAGTAGTACCGACAGGGGCAATCAGCCCCAGCATTTT. Translation: CASSTDRGNQPQHF.

This clonotype came up many times. The rearrangement links TRBV7-9 to TRBJ2-7, with a weak D call TRBD2 (5 bases). Trimming took 3 bases from V and 3 from J, leaving 12 bases between them. Germline-derived CDR1 and CDR2 are SEHNR and FQNEAQ (reference sequence). This CDR3 contains 14 residues. CDR3 loop: CASSFSSGLYEQYF. CDR3 coding DNA: TGTGCCAGCAGCTTCAGTTCAGGACTCTACGAGCAGTACTTC.

At least ten counts were recorded for this clonotype. CDR3 nucleotides: TGTGCCAGTAGTATAAACTACGGGCAGAAAGAGACCCAGTACTTC. Protein product: CASSINYGQKETQYF. The rearrangement joins TRBV19 to TRBJ2-5; D uncertain. The CDR3 extends over 15 amino acids. Germline values: CDR1 LNHDA, CDR2 SQIVND (reference sequence). V dropped 2 bases and J dropped 3 bases, with 13 bases sitting between them.

A single count supports this clonotype. A read error is possible here, since a much larger clone lies one base away. This sequence joins TRBV10-3 and TRBJ2-7; 8 positions match TRBD2. Germline trimming cut 3 bases from V and 2 bases from J; bases unmatched to any gene: 6. Looked up from germline, CDR1 is ENHRY and CDR2 is SYGVKD. The CDR3 is made up of 15 amino acids. The CDR3 reads CAISETAGDPYEQYF. The CDR3 coding sequence is TGTGCCATCAGTGAAACAGCGGGGGACCCCTACGAGCAGTACTTC.

This clonotype occurred many times. The chain combines TRBV7-3 with TRBJ2-3; 9 nucleotides align to TRBD2. The CDR3 is made up of 14 amino acids. CDR1 and CDR2 from the germline V gene are SGHTA and FQGTGA. J lost 6 bases, V lost 2 bases, and 3 bases had no gene match. CDR3 nucleotides: TGTGCCAGCAGCTTACGCGGGAGGGGTGATACGCAGTATTTT. It codes for CASSLRGRGDTQYF. The complete variable domain, with remaining parts taken from reference TRBV7-3 and TRBJ2-3, reads GAGVSQTPSNKVTEKGKYVELRCDPISGHTALYWYRQSLGQGPEFLIYFQGTGAADDSGLPNDRFFAVRPEGSVSTLKIQRTERGDSAVYLCASSLRGRGDTQYFGPGTRLTVL.